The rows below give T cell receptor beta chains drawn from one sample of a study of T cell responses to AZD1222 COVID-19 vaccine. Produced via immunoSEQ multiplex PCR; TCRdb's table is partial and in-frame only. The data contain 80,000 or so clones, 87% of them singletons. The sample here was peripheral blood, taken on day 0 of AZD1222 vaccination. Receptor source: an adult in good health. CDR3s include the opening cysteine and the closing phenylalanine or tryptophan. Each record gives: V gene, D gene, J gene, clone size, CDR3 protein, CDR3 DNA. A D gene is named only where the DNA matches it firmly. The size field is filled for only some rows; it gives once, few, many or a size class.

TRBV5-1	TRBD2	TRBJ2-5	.	CASSQLLAGEGETQYF	TGCGCCAGCAGCCAATTACTAGCGGGAGAGGGAGAGACCCAGTACTTC
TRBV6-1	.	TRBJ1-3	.	CASSDQGGNTIYF	TGTGCCAGCAGTGACCAGGGAGGAAACACCATATATTTT
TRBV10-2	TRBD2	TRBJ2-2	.	CASSETVSGVNTGELFF	TGCGCCAGCAGTGAAACTGTTAGCGGGGTAAACACCGGGGAGCTGTTTTTT
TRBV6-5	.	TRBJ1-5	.	CASSYSEGNQPQHF	TGTGCCAGCAGTTACTCTGAGGGCAATCAGCCCCAGCATTTT
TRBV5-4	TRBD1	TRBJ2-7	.	CASSSGQETYEQYF	TGTGCCAGCAGCTCCGGACAGGAGACCTACGAGCAGTACTTC
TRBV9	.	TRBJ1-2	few	CASSVNYGYTF	TGTGCCAGCAGCGTAAACTATGGCTACACCTTC
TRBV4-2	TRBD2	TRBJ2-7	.	CASSLTSGREHEQYF	TGTGCCAGCAGCCTGACTAGCGGGAGGGAGCACGAGCAGTACTTC
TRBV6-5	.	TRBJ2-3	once	CATGDTNTDTQYF	TGTGCCACCGGGGACACCAACACAGATACGCAGTATTTT
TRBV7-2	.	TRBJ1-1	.	CASRQQGNTEAFF	TGTGCCAGCAGGCAACAGGGGAACACTGAAGCTTTCTTT
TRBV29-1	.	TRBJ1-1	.	CSARAGPNTEAFF	TGCAGCGCACGGGCAGGGCCGAACACTGAAGCTTTCTTT
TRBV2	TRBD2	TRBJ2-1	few	CASFGTSGSIHNEQFF	TGTGCCAGCTTCGGGACTAGCGGTTCTATTCACAATGAGCAGTTCTTC
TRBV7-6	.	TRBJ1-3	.	CASSLGQGLTGNTIYF	TGTGCCAGCAGCTTAGGGCAGGGGTTGACTGGAAACACCATATATTTT
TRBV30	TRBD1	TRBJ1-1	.	CAWRGQGFSEAFF	TGTGCCTGGCGGGGACAGGGATTTTCTGAAGCTTTCTTT
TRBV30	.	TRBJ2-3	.	CAWNVGGTDTQYF	TGTGCCTGGAACGTGGGGGGCACAGATACGCAGTATTTT
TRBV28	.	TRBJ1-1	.	CASRTHGDGANTEAFF	TGTGCCAGCAGGACTCACGGGGACGGGGCGAACACTGAAGCTTTCTTT
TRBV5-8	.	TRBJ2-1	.	CASSSQQRIQFF	TGTGCCAGCAGCTCACAGCAGCGGATTCAGTTCTTC
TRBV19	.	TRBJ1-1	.	CASTVQSGGPFF	TGTGCCAGTACGGTGCAATCTGGAGGCCCTTTCTTT
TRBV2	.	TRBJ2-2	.	CASSEAEASFANTGELFF	TGTGCCAGCAGTGAGGCCGAGGCTAGCTTCGCGAACACCGGGGAGCTGTTTTTT
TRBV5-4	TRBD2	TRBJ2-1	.	CASSFSSGRISNEQFF	TGTGCCAGCAGCTTTAGTAGCGGGAGGATTAGCAATGAGCAGTTCTTC
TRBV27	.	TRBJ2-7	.	CASSLIGGYEQYF	TGTGCCAGCAGTTTAATTGGCGGCTACGAGCAGTACTTC
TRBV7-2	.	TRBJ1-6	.	CASTGVREGNSPLHF	TGTGCCAGCACAGGGGTCAGGGAGGGTAATTCACCCCTCCACTTT
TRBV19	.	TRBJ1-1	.	CASSPTTGMNTEAFF	TGTGCCAGTAGTCCGACGACAGGCATGAACACTGAAGCTTTCTTT
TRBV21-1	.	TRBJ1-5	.	CASSKPQGHQPQHF	TGTGCCAGCAGCAAACCCCAGGGGCATCAGCCCCAGCATTTT
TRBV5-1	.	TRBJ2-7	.	CASSHGGTRAYEQYF	TGCGCCAGCAGCCACGGAGGGACAAGGGCCTACGAGCAGTACTTC
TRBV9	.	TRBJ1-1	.	CASSVGVGGNTEAFF	TGTGCCAGCAGCGTAGGGGTAGGGGGAAACACTGAAGCTTTCTTT
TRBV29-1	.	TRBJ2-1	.	CSVAGTTYNEQFF	TGCAGCGTTGCCGGGACAACCTACAATGAGCAGTTCTTC
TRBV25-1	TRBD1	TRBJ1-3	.	CASSGQGAGNTIYF	TGTGCCAGCAGTGGACAGGGGGCTGGAAACACCATATATTTT
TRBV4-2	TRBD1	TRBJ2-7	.	CASSQETLKGTGSYEQYF	TGTGCCAGCAGCCAAGAAACGTTGAAGGGGACAGGGTCCTACGAGCAGTACTTC
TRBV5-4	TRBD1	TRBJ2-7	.	CASSLGRTGLYEQYF	TGTGCCAGCAGCTTGGGGCGGACAGGGCTCTACGAGCAGTACTTC
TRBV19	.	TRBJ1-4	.	CASSTPRGYEEKLFF	TGTGCCAGTAGTACCCCCAGGGGTTACGAGGAAAAACTGTTTTTT
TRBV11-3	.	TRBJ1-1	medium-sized	CASSQQMNTEAFF	TGTGCCAGCAGCCAACAGATGAACACTGAAGCTTTCTTT
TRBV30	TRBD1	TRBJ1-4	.	CACDRGFEKLFF	TGTGCTTGCGACAGGGGATTTGAAAAACTGTTTTTT
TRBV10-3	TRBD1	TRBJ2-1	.	CAIKNGQGTYNEQFF	TGTGCCATCAAGAACGGACAGGGAACCTACAATGAGCAGTTCTTC
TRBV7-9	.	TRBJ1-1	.	CASSLEAQNTEAFF	TGTGCCAGCAGCTTAGAGGCACAAAACACTGAAGCTTTCTTT
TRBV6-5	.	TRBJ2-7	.	CASTRGTARDEQYF	TGTGCCAGCACCAGAGGGACGGCCCGCGACGAGCAGTACTTC
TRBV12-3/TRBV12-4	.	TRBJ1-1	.	CASSLRGNTEAFF	TGTGCCAGCAGTTTACGCGGGAACACTGAAGCTTTCTTT
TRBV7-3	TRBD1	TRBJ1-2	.	CASSARQGHGYTF	TGTGCCAGCAGCGCCCGACAGGGACATGGCTACACCTTC
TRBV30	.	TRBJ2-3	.	CACRRQGGFTDTQYF	TGTGCCTGCCGGAGGCAGGGGGGTTTCACAGATACGCAGTATTTT
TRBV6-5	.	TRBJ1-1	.	CASSENLGKAFF	TGTGCCAGCAGCGAGAATCTTGGGAAAGCTTTCTTT
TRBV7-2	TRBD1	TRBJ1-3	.	CASSTGASGNTIYF	TGTGCCAGCAGTACAGGGGCCTCTGGAAACACCATATATTTT
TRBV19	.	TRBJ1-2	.	CASSIDGPPYGYTF	TGTGCCAGTAGTATTGACGGACCCCCCTATGGCTACACCTTC
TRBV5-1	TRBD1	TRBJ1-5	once	CASSSGQGQPQHF	TGCGCCAGCAGCTCCGGACAGGGACAGCCCCAGCATTTT
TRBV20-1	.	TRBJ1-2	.	CSASPFGQLNYGYTF	TGCAGTGCTAGTCCTTTCGGACAGCTTAACTATGGCTACACCTTC
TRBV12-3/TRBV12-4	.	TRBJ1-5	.	CASTKGLQPQHF	TGTGCCAGCACCAAAGGCCTTCAGCCCCAGCATTTT
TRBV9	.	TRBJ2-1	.	CASSVGGSGHSYNEQFF	TGTGCCAGCAGCGTAGGAGGGTCGGGACACTCCTACAATGAGCAGTTCTTC
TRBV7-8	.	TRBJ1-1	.	CASSLITGMGNTEAFF	TGTGCCAGCAGCTTAATCACAGGGATGGGGAACACTGAAGCTTTCTTT